Reported below is one T cell receptor beta chain. The antigen remains undetermined. The J segment lost 3 bases and the V segment lost 6 bases, leaving 1 base of the junction unmatched. CDR3 length equals 13 residues. CDR1 is LNHDA and CDR2 is SQIVND in the germline V gene (reference sequence). This sample stems from a study of Ad26.COV2.S vaccination and SARS-CoV-2 variants. Generated by immunoSEQ multiplex PCR, the TCRdb table keeps only in-frame clones and is missing some. The table includes around 350,000 clones, just over 90% detected once. Study results and caveats: Total T cell responses, in the TCR breadth and depth analyses, may have been underestimated. Substantial breadth was reportedly displayed by spike-specific CD8+ and CD4+ T cell responses after vaccination. Among vaccine recipients, spike-specific TCR breadth exceeded that of placebo recipients.

The rearrangement joins TRBV19 to TRBJ2-3; 9 nucleotides match TRBD1. This specimen consisted of peripheral blood, obtained after recovery from COVID-19. The clonotype comes from a human donor who had recovered from COVID-19. CDR3 loop: CASRTGGTDTQYF. The CDR3 DNA follows: TGTGCCAGTAGGACAGGGGGAACAGATACGCAGTATTTT.